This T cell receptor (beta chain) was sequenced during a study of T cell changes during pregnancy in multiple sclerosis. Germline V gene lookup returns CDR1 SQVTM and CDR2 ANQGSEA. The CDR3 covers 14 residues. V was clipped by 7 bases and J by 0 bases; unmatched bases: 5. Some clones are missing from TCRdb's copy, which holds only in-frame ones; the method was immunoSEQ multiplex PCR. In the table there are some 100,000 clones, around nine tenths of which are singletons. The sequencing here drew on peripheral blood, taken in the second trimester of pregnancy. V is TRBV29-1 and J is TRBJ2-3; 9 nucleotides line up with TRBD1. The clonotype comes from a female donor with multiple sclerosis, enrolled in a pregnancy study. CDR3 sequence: CSAGGTGSTDTQYF. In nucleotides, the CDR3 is TGCAGCGCCGGAGGGACAGGGAGCACAGATACGCAGTATTTT.